The clone carrying this TCR beta chain was counted between two and nine times. In the original workflow: It was from reference gene primer amplification that nucleated cell counts were estimated. The method was immunoSEQ multiplex PCR; TCRdb's version includes in-frame clones alone and lacks a portion of them. Clone size and the V and J calls come from that table; the DNA yielded D and trimming. The table records about 240,000 clones, about four fifths of them present only once. This specimen comes from a study of blood T cell repertoires in COVID-19. About the research overall: The analysed material was cDNA or gDNA that came from T cells, B-cell-depleted T cells, or PBMCs.

CDR1 MDHEN and CDR2 SYDVKM come from the germline V gene. CDR3 length: 12 amino acids. Trimming at V came to 3 bases and at J to 8 bases, leaving 3 bases not matched to a gene. Sequencing was carried out using peripheral blood. The receptor comes from a woman under 30 with acute or convalescent COVID-19. This rearrangement joins TRBV28 to TRBJ1-2; 7 bases agree with TRBD1. The DNA for the CDR3 is TGTGCCAGCAGTTTGGTGGGACAGGGCTACACCTTC. Amino acids: CASSLVGQGYTF.